These 10 T cell receptor beta chains were sequenced from one sample in a study of cytomegalovirus exposure and HLA in healthy donors. The PCR was carried out with 60 Vbeta primers and 13 Jbeta primers. TCRdb's table, derived via immunoSEQ multiplex PCR, lists solely in-frame clones and lacks some. Of about 150,000 clones in the sample, 50% to 75% were seen once. Sequenced: PBMCs. The receptors derive from a woman aged 30 to 39 in good health and CMV-seropositive.

The count of this clone is one. The chain joins TRBV28 to TRBJ1-2, with D perhaps TRBD1 (5 bases). CDR1 is MDHEN and CDR2 is SYDVKM in the germline V gene. Trimming shortened V by 8 bases and J by 5 bases, and 15 bases separated the two germline ends. This CDR3 is 13 amino acids long. This chain's CDR3 is CASAAGGRYGYTF. For the CDR3, the DNA is TGTGCCAGCGCCGCCGGGGGTAGGTATGGCTACACCTTC.

The chain couples TRBV29-1 to TRBJ1-1, with a possible D match to TRBD1 (6 bases). Germline V CDR1 and CDR2: SQVTM, ANQGSEA. The CDR3 runs to 12 residues. The V end was cut by 4 bases, the J end by 6 bases, with 12 bases between. The CDR3 sequence is CSVATGLSEAFF. The CDR3 nucleotides are TGCAGCGTTGCTACAGGGTTATCTGAAGCTTTCTTT.

This clone was counted once. CDR3 DNA: TGTGCCAGCAGCTTCCGGGAAACAGATACGCAGTATTTT. The encoded protein is CASSFRETDTQYF. V and J are TRBV5-6 and TRBJ2-3, with D possibly TRBD2 on 5 matching bases. CDR3 length equals 13 residues. CDR1 and CDR2 from the germline V gene are SGHDT and YYEEEE. V gave up 2 bases and J gave up 3 bases, with 7 bases separating them.

V and J are TRBV9 and TRBJ1-1; 11 bases are shared with TRBD1. The V gene's germline CDR1 is SGDLS and CDR2 YYNGEE. There are 14 residues in the CDR3. Germline trimming cut 0 bases from V and 7 bases from J; bases unmatched to any gene: 2. CDR3 amino acids: CASSVAGTGGEAFF. CDR3 DNA: TGTGCCAGCAGCGTAGCGGGGACAGGGGGTGAAGCTTTCTTT. The full variable domain, with the rest looked up from reference TRBV9 and TRBJ1-1, is DSGVTQTPKHLITATGQRVTLRCSPRSGDLSVYWYQQSLDQGLQFLIQYYNGEERAKGNILERFSAQQFPDLHSELNLSSLELGDSALYFCASSVAGTGGEAFFGQGTRLTVV.

As concerns this clone: One end of the junction varies from germline; a read error may be responsible. This same CDR3 is encoded by further DNA sequences in the sample. CDR3 nucleotide sequence: TGCGCCAGCAGCTTAGGGGCGGGCTACACCTTC. It specifies CASSLGAGYTF. This sequence joins TRBV11-2 and TRBJ1-2, with a possible D match to TRBD1 (5 bases). Germline CDR1 and CDR2: SGHAT and FQNNGV. The CDR3 sequence is 11 residues long.

The V call is TRBV18, the J call TRBJ1-1, with 8 bases aligning to TRBD1. After removal of 5 bases from V and 3 bases from J, the junction contained 5 bases not matched to a gene. In germline, CDR1 is KGHSH, CDR2 LQKENI. The CDR3 is made up of 14 amino acids. CDR3 DNA: TGTGCCAGCTCAACAGGACAGGGTTACACTGAAGCTTTCTTT. Residues: CASSTGQGYTEAFF.

V and J are TRBV5-1 and TRBJ1-3, with a weak D call TRBD1 (5 bases). Germline-derived CDR1 and CDR2 are SGHRS and YFSETQ. The V end was cut by 4 bases, the J end by 0 bases, with 11 bases between. The CDR3 is made up of 15 amino acids. CDR3 protein: CASSPTAYSGNTIYF. The CDR3 DNA reads as TGCGCCAGCAGCCCGACAGCCTACTCTGGAAACACCATATATTTT.

This clone was detected only a few times. The chain employs TRBV11-2 and TRBJ1-1; perhaps TRBD1 as D (6 bases). The V end was cut by 0 bases, the J end by 1 base, with 12 bases between. This CDR3 is 16 amino acids long. Germline loops: CDR1 SGHAT, CDR2 FQNNGV. The CDR3 loop reads CASSLDWGRGNTEAFF. CDR3 bases: TGTGCCAGCAGCTTAGATTGGGGCAGGGGGAACACTGAAGCTTTCTTT.

This clone appeared a few times. J is TRBJ2-3 and V is TRBV6-4, with TRBD2 matching 10 bases. The CDR3 sequence is 15 residues long. The ends lost 4 bases at V and 3 bases at J; junction bases unmatched: 4. Germline-derived CDR1 and CDR2 are MRHNA and SNTAGT. DNA of the CDR3: TGTGCCAGCAGTGCCGGGACTAGCGATACAGATACGCAGTATTTT. It yields the protein CASSAGTSDTDTQYF.

This chain uses TRBV28 with TRBJ1-5, with 12 positions matching TRBD1. CDR1 MDHEN and CDR2 SYDVKM come from the germline V gene. With V trimmed by 5 bases and J by 8 bases, 10 bases remained unmatched. The CDR3 sequence is 16 residues long. The CDR3 reads CASSPGGQGAGKPQHF. The CDR3 DNA sequence: TGTGCCAGCAGTCCCGGGGGACAGGGGGCAGGGAAGCCCCAGCATTTT.